Sequencing of this TCR beta chain was carried out in a study of blood T cell repertoires in COVID-19 (dated by TCRdb to 2018 to 2020). Regarding the complete study: Samples from collaborators originated in the United States, Italy and Spain and spanned both the acute and convalescent phases of COVID-19. The repertoires were made available in a free public database intended to serve as a resource for research on the immune response to SARS-CoV-2. The material from the prospective study consisted of cDNA or gDNA derived from T cells, B-cell-depleted T cells, or PBMCs. Subjects who had been exposed to COVID-19, were actively infected with it, or had recovered from it provided the deeply sampled blood TCRbeta repertoires that made up the dataset. Sample metadata almost always included a de-identified subject ID, COVID-19 status, age in years and sex. The samples were drawn from two sources: the first 160 participants of the ongoing ImmuneRACE study, and 950 to 1,500 subjects contributed by 6 global collaborators. HLA class I and class II types, where available, came from metadata supplied by the sample provider rather than from assay-based typing. Overall study outcomes, separate from this receptor: The amount of clinical and demographic metadata varied by source and participant and was provided uncurated.

TCRbeta CDR3 regions were amplified from genomic DNA by means of the immunoSEQ Assay, a bias-controlled multiplex PCR. On the authors' methods: Within the assay, amplification of reference gene primers was used to estimate how many nucleated cells each sample contained. To quantify the absolute abundance of each unique TCRbeta CDR3 rearrangement, sequence reads were collapsed and filtered. For each sample, productive Simpson clonality was calculated as the square root of Simpson's diversity index over productive rearrangements. The source is immuneACCESS, and TCRdb retained only in-frame sequences with V and J called. Part of the clones is not carried over; for the studies checked, unresolved V genes explain less than half of this, and the remainder is unexplained. V, J and clone size derive from that table, while D and trimming were established from the DNA sequence. The sample records approximately 170,000 clones, roughly nine tenths of which are singletons. The ten largest clones add up to less than 3.5% of the sample.

Whole blood was collected in K2EDTA tubes by collaborating institutions according to the institutions' own protocols. For TCRbeta analysis, collaborators shipped samples as frozen whole blood, isolated PBMCs, or DNA extracted from either of those sample types. The CDR3 starts with the cysteine, ends with the phenylalanine, and has 13 residues. Just the 39-base CDR3 DNA is kept, in frame starting at base 1. Reading the germline V gene (reference sequence) gives CDR1 LNHDA and CDR2 SQIVND. V sheds 3 bases and J sheds 4 bases, leaving 9 bases between their ends. There are a few counts of this clone. Its antigen remains unidentified. No much larger clone exists at a distance of one base, and base qualities are not known.

The sequence links TRBV19 to TRBJ2-5; a tentative D call is TRBD2 (7 bases match). The clonotype was recovered from a man aged 70-80 years with acute or convalescent COVID-19. The sequencing input was peripheral blood. The DNA is TGTGCCAGTAGTATGGGAGGGGGAGAGACCCAGTACTTC. The encoded protein is CASSMGGGETQYF.